This record covers a single TCR beta chain. Its antigen remains unknown. This sample stems from a study of post-analysis software for immune sequencing data. In the study overall: Secondary progressive, relapsing-remitting and progressive-relapsing multiple sclerosis were among the included disease courses. Whole-study findings and limits: The F measure placed samples prepared in the same batch into strongly shared clusters. Higher frequency in patients than in controls was seen for roughly five TRBV segments, with TRBV5-6, TRBV5-1 and TRBV20-1 among them. When compared against controls, multiple sclerosis patients showed significantly lower normalized Chao1 diversity.

The trim removed 6 bases at V and 7 bases at J, leaving 9 bases unmatched. CDR3 length: 15 amino acids. Unique molecular identifiers had been added to the TCR beta cDNA libraries. Each batch of about 0.9 to 10 million T cells produced 490,000 or so cDNA molecules. TCRdb itself ran the PCR reads through MiXCR, one entry per CDR3 protein. The repertoire holds 170,000 or so distinct CDR3 sequences, around 28% seen once, with over 1.2% in the top ten. This chain links TRBV12-3 or TRBV12-4 with TRBJ1-6; 7 bases map to TRBD1. The source of this sequence is a girl under 18 with multiple sclerosis. The sample comprised blood. The CDR3 protein is CASSSRQGPNSPLHF. Here the CDR3 DNA reads TGTGCCAGCAGCTCCCGACAGGGCCCGAATTCACCCCTCCACTTT.